This passage covers 25 T cell receptor beta chains from one sample sequenced in a study of T-cell memory formation after mild COVID-19. TCRdb called the 5' RACE reads again in MiXCR, with one record for every CDR3 protein. The table includes 55,000 to 80,000 distinct CDR3 sequences, over 8.5% detected once. The sequencing input was PBMCs or a T cell subset sorted from them (not recorded which). Receptors were obtained from a man between 18 and 29 years old who had mild COVID-19 (a few samples of this study predate the infection). Cell type and time point are not known.

This chain uses TRBV7-9 with TRBJ2-3, with 8 bases lining up with TRBD1. The junction had 0 bases not matched to a gene; V was cut back by 1 base and J by 0 bases. Germline V gene lookup returns CDR1 SEHNR and CDR2 FQNEAQ (reference sequence). This CDR3 is built from 15 residues. CDR3 residues: CASSLGTGSTDTQYF. For the CDR3, the DNA is TGTGCCAGCAGCTTAGGGACAGGGAGCACAGATACGCAGTATTTT.

This clonotype was observed at least ten times. This chain links TRBV24-1 with TRBJ2-5; maybe TRBD2 (5 bases). This CDR3 contains 15 residues. Germline assignment: CDR1 KGHDR and CDR2 SFDVKD. The ends were cut back, 2 bases at V and 5 bases at J, with 14 bases in the middle. The CDR3 is CATSDSRGSMETQYF. Here the CDR3 DNA reads TGTGCCACCAGTGATTCCCGGGGATCAATGGAGACCCAGTACTTC.

This clonotype turned up a few times. This sequence joins TRBV18 and TRBJ2-4, with 8 bases that match TRBD1. The germline V gene has CDR1 KGHSH and CDR2 LQKENI. The CDR3 is 14 residues long. V gave up 3 bases and J gave up 8 bases; unmatched junction bases: 6. The DNA of the CDR3 is TGTGCCAGCTCACCCGCAGGACAGGGATACATTCAGTACTTC. Residues: CASSPAGQGYIQYF.

The J gene is TRBJ1-5, the V gene TRBV5-1; 8 bases are a match to TRBD1. V was pared by 0 bases and J by 8 bases, with 4 bases of the junction left unmatched. Germline CDR1 reads SGHRS; CDR2 reads YFSETQ. CDR3 size: 14 residues. The CDR3 DNA reads as TGCGCCAGCAGCTTGGAACAGGGGGGGAAGCCCCAGCATTTT. Its protein product is CASSLEQGGKPQHF.

This chain uses TRBV3-1 with TRBJ1-5; D gene unclear. This CDR3 comprises 12 residues. Trimming removed 1 base at V and 6 bases at J, with 4 bases between. Germline loops: CDR1 LGHDT, CDR2 YNNKEL (reference sequence). The DNA of the CDR3 is TGTGCCAGCAGCCAAGGGGCTCAGCCCCAGCATTTT. This translates into CASSQGAQPQHF.

This clonotype was counted a few times. This chain connects TRBV4-1 to TRBJ2-3; D ambiguous. Between the trimmed V and J ends, which lost 0 bases and 6 bases, there was a span of 7 bases. This CDR3 comprises 13 residues. Per germline, CDR1 MGHRA and CDR2 YSYEKL. CDR3 loop: CASSQDPGDTQYF. DNA of the CDR3: TGCGCCAGCAGCCAAGATCCGGGCGATACGCAGTATTTT.

This clonotype was seen at least ten times. This chain connects TRBV12-3 or TRBV12-4 to TRBJ2-5; D possibly uses TRBD1 or TRBD2 (6 bases each). The CDR3 contains 14 residues. The V end was cut by 3 bases, the J end by 4 bases, with 12 bases between. Here the CDR3 reads CASSFSGAGETQYF. The DNA of the CDR3 is TGTGCCAGCAGTTTTTCGGGGGCCGGAGAGACCCAGTACTTC.

This chain uses TRBV5-5 with TRBJ2-7, with 10 bases lining up with TRBD1. V lost 1 base and J lost 6; bases outside the gene matches: 7. Germline CDR1 SGHKS, CDR2 YYEKEE (reference sequence). This CDR3 comprises 15 residues. The CDR3 nucleotides are TGTGCCAGCAGCTTGACGGGGACAGGGGTCATCGAGCAGTACTTC. It is translated as CASSLTGTGVIEQYF.

Ten or more counts support this clonotype. The rearrangement links TRBV5-1 to TRBJ1-1; possibly TRBD1 for D (5 bases). The CDR3 extends over 14 amino acids. Germline V CDR1 and CDR2: SGHRS, YFSETQ. V shed 0 bases and J shed 4 bases, with 10 bases lying between them. The CDR3 loop is CASSLAPGTTEAFF. CDR3 nucleotide sequence: TGCGCCAGCAGCTTGGCCCCAGGGACCACTGAAGCTTTCTTT.

This clonotype was observed a handful of times. The CDR3 spells CASQAGETQYF. CDR3 DNA sequence: TGTGCCAGCCAAGCAGGAGAGACCCAGTACTTC. This chain connects TRBV7-2 to TRBJ2-5; D uncertain. Germline V gives CDR1 SGHTA, CDR2 FQGNSA. With 8 bases removed from V and 4 bases from J, the gap between germline ends came to 8 bases. The CDR3 runs 11 residues.

The chain joins TRBV5-1 to TRBJ2-2; 7 nucleotides line up with TRBD1. Losses at the gene ends were 5 bases for V and 6 bases for J; bases not matched to a gene: 10. Germline lookup yields CDR1 SGHRS and CDR2 YFSETQ. The CDR3 runs to 15 residues. The CDR3 coding sequence is TGCGCCAGCAGTTTGACAGGGATACTCTCCGGGGAGCTGTTTTTT. As protein: CASSLTGILSGELFF. Full variable domain (rest looked up from reference TRBV5-1 and TRBJ2-2): KAGVTQTPRYLIKTRGQQVTLSCSPISGHRSVSWYQQTPGQGLQFLFEYFSETQRNKGNFPGRFSGRQFSNSRSEMNVSTLELGDSALYLCASSLTGILSGELFFGEGSRLTVL.

The table lists this clonotype with many counts. J is TRBJ2-3 and V is TRBV12-3 or TRBV12-4, with unresolved D. CDR3 length equals 13 residues. Trimming took 5 bases from V and 4 from J, leaving 10 bases between them. The CDR3 protein is CASSVLLADTQYF. In DNA, the CDR3 is TGTGCCAGCAGTGTCCTTCTCGCAGATACGCAGTATTTT.

J is TRBJ1-4 and V is TRBV2; D gene ambiguous. V lost 3 bases to trimming and J lost 1 base, with 15 bases between them. The germline CDR1 and CDR2 sequences are SNHLY and FYNNEI. This CDR3 region has 17 residues. The CDR3 here is CASSDPLWFRTNEKLFF. DNA for the CDR3: TGTGCCAGCAGTGATCCCCTGTGGTTCCGAACTAATGAAAAACTGTTTTTT.

This clonotype was counted between two and nine times. This chain uses TRBV7-9 with TRBJ1-5; TRBD1 matches 7 bases. Germline-derived CDR1 and CDR2 are SEHNR and FQNEAQ (reference sequence). CDR3 length: 14 residues. The V segment lost 5 bases and the J segment 4 bases; nucleotides outside the gene matches: 5. CDR3 amino acids: CASSPQGENQPQHF. The CDR3 coding sequence is TGTGCCAGCAGCCCCCAGGGGGAGAATCAGCCCCAGCATTTT.

This clonotype came up a few times. V is TRBV29-1 and J is TRBJ2-1, with D possibly being TRBD1 (6 bases). Germline CDR1 reads SQVTM; CDR2 reads ANQGSEA. Trimming shortened V by 3 bases and J by 8 bases, and 17 bases separated the two germline ends. This CDR3 spans 14 amino acids. CDR3 DNA: TGCAGCGTTGATATGGGGGCCCTGACTGATGAGCAGTTCTTC. Its translation: CSVDMGALTDEQFF.

This clonotype was detected a few times. This chain links TRBV11-2 with TRBJ1-1; no reliable D call. Germline V gene sequence: CDR1 SGHAT, CDR2 FQNNGV. The V end lost 3 bases, the J end lost 3 bases, and 8 bases lay between the germline ends. The CDR3 runs 13 residues. CDR3: CASSFYRDTEAFF. DNA of the CDR3: TGTGCCAGCAGCTTTTATCGGGACACTGAAGCTTTCTTT.

The V gene is TRBV6-5, the J gene TRBJ1-2; maybe TRBD1 (6 bases). V was trimmed by 5 bases and J by 4 bases, leaving 11 bases between them. The germline CDR1 and CDR2 sequences are MNHEY and SVGAGI. The CDR3 contains 13 residues. CDR3 sequence (DNA): TGTGCCAGCAGTCCGGGGGCACTCTATGGCTACACCTTC. Residues: CASSPGALYGYTF.

This clonotype was recorded a few times. The J gene is TRBJ2-5, the V gene TRBV4-2; a possible D gene is TRBD2 (6 bases). Germline V gives CDR1 LGHNA, CDR2 YNFKEQ. The length of the CDR3 is 15 residues. V lost 0 bases, J lost 7 bases, and 15 bases lay in between. The chain's CDR3 is CASSQEGPAGLTQYF. The CDR3 region has the DNA TGTGCCAGCAGCCAAGAGGGCCCGGCGGGGTTGACCCAGTACTTC.

The CDR3 reads CASSLSQGYGYTF. As DNA, the CDR3 is TGTGCCAGCAGCTTGAGCCAGGGCTATGGCTACACCTTC. This rearrangement joins TRBV7-2 to TRBJ1-2, with TRBD1 as a possible D gene (5 bases). V gave up 3 bases and J gave up 4 bases, with 9 bases separating them. Germline-derived CDR1 and CDR2 are SGHTA and FQGNSA. The CDR3 has 13 residues. The full variable domain, with the rest looked up from reference TRBV7-2 and TRBJ1-2, is GAGVSQSPSNKVTEKGKDVELRCDPISGHTALYWYRQSLGQGLEFLIYFQGNSAPDKSGLPSDRFSAERTGGSVSTLTIQRTQQEDSAVYLCASSLSQGYGYTFGSGTRLTVV.

A few counts support this clonotype. The chain recombines TRBV7-9 with TRBJ2-3; D possibly uses TRBD1 or TRBD2 (5 bases each). Trimming cost V 6 bases and J 5 bases, with 15 bases left between them. This CDR3 is 14 amino acids long. Germline V gives CDR1 SEHNR, CDR2 FQNEAQ (reference sequence). CDR3 residues: CASSRYGGGDTQYF. The CDR3 nucleotides read TGTGCCAGCAGTCGATATGGGGGTGGAGATACGCAGTATTTT. Full variable domain (outside the CDR3, taken from reference TRBV7-9 and TRBJ2-3): DTGVSQNPRHKITKRGQNVTFRCDPISEHNRLYWYRQTLGQGPEFLTYFQNEAQLEKSRLLSDRFSAERPKGSFSTLEIQRTEQGDSAMYLCASSRYGGGDTQYFGPGTRLTVL.

The chain uses TRBV4-3 and TRBJ2-2; D remains ambiguous. There are 13 residues in the CDR3. Trimming took 5 bases from V and 8 from J, leaving 12 bases between them. From germline, CDR1 is LGHNA and CDR2 YSLEER. Here the CDR3 reads CASSETLTGELFF. The CDR3, as DNA: TGCGCCAGCAGCGAAACCCTCACGGGGGAGCTGTTTTTT.

This clonotype was seen ten or more times. J is TRBJ2-1 and V is TRBV7-9, with 12 bases that match TRBD2. This CDR3 contains 17 residues. V lost 4 bases to trimming and J lost 0 bases; unmatched junction nucleotides: 4. Germline values: CDR1 SEHNR, CDR2 FQNEAQ (reference sequence). The CDR3 bases are TGTGCCAGCAGCTCAGGACTAGCGGGGAGCTCCTACAATGAGCAGTTCTTC. It yields the protein CASSSGLAGSSYNEQFF.

This clonotype appeared a few times. CDR3 sequence: CASSPKTGDGNTEAFF. The CDR3 region has the DNA TGTGCCAGCTCACCTAAGACAGGGGATGGGAACACTGAAGCTTTCTTT. The gene calls are TRBV18 and TRBJ1-1, with TRBD1 matching 8 bases. CDR1 and CDR2 (germline): KGHSH, LQKENI. V lost 3 bases, J lost 1 base, and 7 bases stayed unmatched. The CDR3 runs to 16 residues.

This clonotype was seen more than once but under ten times. The chain employs TRBV20-1 and TRBJ2-3; TRBD1 might be the D (6 bases). The CDR3 extends over 11 amino acids. Germline V gives CDR1 DFQATT, CDR2 SNEGSKA (reference sequence). Trimming shortened V by 7 bases and J by 6 bases, and 11 bases separated the two germline ends. The CDR3 loop is CSGVGADTQYF. The CDR3 DNA reads as TGCAGTGGGGTGGGGGCGGATACGCAGTATTTT.

The rearrangement uses TRBV6-2 or TRBV6-3 and TRBJ2-7; possibly TRBD1 for D (6 bases). The germline V gene encodes CDR1 MNHEY and CDR2 SVGEGT. The V and J ends lost 6 bases and 3 bases respectively, with 9 bases between them. The CDR3 loop spans 12 amino acids. CDR3 sequence: CASSVRGYEQYV. The CDR3 coding sequence is TGTGCCAGCAGCGTCAGGGGCTACGAGCAGTACGTC.